This entry lists 16 T cell receptor beta chains sequenced from one sample in a study of blood T cell repertoires in COVID-19. The data were produced by immunoSEQ multiplex PCR, yet TCRdb's version contains in-frame clones alone and is incomplete. The sample contains 100,000 to 150,000 clones, 60% to 85% of which appear only once. Material: peripheral blood. Every receptor here comes from a human donor with acute or convalescent COVID-19. The donor label of this sample is uncertain.

J is TRBJ2-1 and V is TRBV13; 11 bases align to TRBD2. The CDR3 has 18 residues. V lost 4 bases and J lost 8; bases outside the gene matches: 16. Germline values: CDR1 PRHDT, CDR2 FYEKMQ (reference sequence). CDR3 protein: CASSSTAISGGAVDEQFF. In DNA form, the CDR3 reads TGTGCCAGCAGCTCTACCGCGATTAGCGGGGGGGCGGTCGATGAGCAGTTCTTC.

This chain links TRBV5-4 with TRBJ2-3, with no clear D. The V gene's germline CDR1 is SGHNT and CDR2 YYREEE (reference sequence). V lost 2 bases and J lost 2, with 12 bases in between. This CDR3 has 15 residues. The DNA of the CDR3 is TGTGCCAGCAGCTTCGGTGGAGCGAACACAGATACGCAGTATTTT. Translating gives CASSFGGANTDTQYF.

The gene calls are TRBV5-1 and TRBJ1-6; a possible D gene is TRBD1 (6 bases). This CDR3 region has 18 residues. Germline assignment: CDR1 SGHRS and CDR2 YFSETQ. V was clipped by 4 bases and J by 0 bases, with 17 bases between them. CDR3 in DNA: TGCGCCAGCAGCCGGAACGGGGGGGGCGCCTCCTATAATTCACCCCTCCACTTT. As protein: CASSRNGGGASYNSPLHF.

The rearrangement joins TRBV24-1 to TRBJ1-2, with 8 bases identical to TRBD1. The junction had 9 bases not matched to a gene; V was cut back by 3 bases and J by 4 bases. This CDR3 has 16 residues. Germline V gene sequence: CDR1 KGHDR, CDR2 SFDVKD. CDR3 region: CATSDPGTGESYGYTF. The CDR3, as DNA: TGTGCCACCAGTGATCCAGGGACAGGAGAAAGCTATGGCTACACCTTC.

This clone was detected a few times. The chain employs TRBV5-1 and TRBJ1-3, with D possibly TRBD1 on 5 matching bases. CDR3 length: 14 amino acids. The germline V gene encodes CDR1 SGHRS and CDR2 YFSETQ. With 4 bases removed from V and 8 bases from J, the gap between germline ends came to 16 bases. Written as DNA, the CDR3 is TGCGCCAGCAGCCCAACGGGACTGTCGGACACCATATATTTT. It translates to CASSPTGLSDTIYF.

In this sample, this clone turned up once. V gene TRBV7-2 combines with J gene TRBJ2-1, with D perhaps matching TRBD1 (6 bases). V was clipped by 4 bases and J by 4 bases, with 11 bases between them. This CDR3 comprises 14 residues. Germline V gene data show CDR1 as SGHTA and CDR2 as FQGNSA. The CDR3 reads CASSYGQKYNEQFF. The DNA for the CDR3 is TGTGCCAGCAGCTACGGACAGAAGTACAATGAGCAGTTCTTC.

This clone was seen only a few times. This chain uses TRBV7-2 with TRBJ2-3; 10 bases fit TRBD2. The junction had 19 bases not matched to a gene; V was cut back by 5 bases and J by 5 bases. Germline CDR1 is SGHTA and CDR2 is FQGNSA. The CDR3 loop spans 19 amino acids. The CDR3 coding sequence is TGTGCCAGCAGCCAGGGGGGGTTACTAGCGGGGCTCCAGGGAGATACGCAGTATTTT. Its protein is CASSQGGLLAGLQGDTQYF.

V is TRBV5-6 and J is TRBJ2-2; TRBD2 matches 8 bases. The CDR3 runs 16 residues. With 4 bases clipped from V and 8 bases from J, the junction kept 13 bases outside the gene matches. CDR1 SGHDT and CDR2 YYEEEE come from the germline V gene. CDR3 DNA sequence: TGTGCCAGCAGCCTAGGACTAGCACCTGTTCGGGGGGAGCTGTTTTTT. Amino acid sequence: CASSLGLAPVRGELFF.

The rearrangement joins TRBV28 to TRBJ2-5; D might be TRBD2 (7 bases). V dropped 5 bases and J dropped 5 bases, with 21 bases sitting between them. Germline V CDR1 and CDR2: MDHEN, SYDVKM. This CDR3 spans 16 amino acids. The CDR3 DNA is TGTGCCAGCAGTCAAGGGAGGGGGGGTAAGCGGGAGACCCAGTACTTC. Translation: CASSQGRGGKRETQYF.

The chain couples TRBV6-5 to TRBJ1-2, with 8 bases identical to TRBD1. Per the germline V gene, CDR1 is MNHEY and CDR2 is SVGAGI. The V segment lost 6 bases and the J segment 4 bases; nucleotides outside the gene matches: 10. This CDR3 contains 15 residues. The CDR3 DNA reads TGTGCCAGCAGAGGGCGACAGGGGACTCTCTATGGCTACACCTTC. The encoded protein is CASRGRQGTLYGYTF.

The rearrangement links TRBV19 to TRBJ2-5, with unresolved D. The CDR3 loop spans 13 amino acids. The V end was cut by 4 bases, the J end by 4 bases, with 10 bases between. Per germline, CDR1 LNHDA and CDR2 SQIVND (reference sequence). CDR3 sequence: CASSKMVRETQYF. The CDR3 coding sequence is TGTGCCAGTAGTAAGATGGTTAGAGAGACCCAGTACTTC.

The chain combines TRBV6-5 with TRBJ1-3; D ambiguous. V was trimmed by 5 bases and J by 6 bases, leaving 14 bases between them. Germline assignment: CDR1 MNHEY and CDR2 SVGAGI. CDR3 length equals 14 residues. The CDR3 DNA reads TGTGCCAGCAGTACCGGGTCCTCGAAAAACACCATATATTTT. Translating it yields CASSTGSSKNTIYF.

The chain employs TRBV7-2 and TRBJ2-1; 11 bases map to TRBD2. The V segment lost 4 bases and the J segment 4 bases; nucleotides outside the gene matches: 12. This CDR3 spans 18 amino acids. CDR1 and CDR2 from the germline V gene are SGHTA and FQGNSA. For the CDR3, the DNA is TGTGCCAGCAGCTCCGGGCCCCCCGGACTAGCGGGTTACAATGAGCAGTTCTTC. It translates to CASSSGPPGLAGYNEQFF.

This rearrangement joins TRBV12-5 to TRBJ2-1; D might be TRBD1 (5 bases). Germline loops: CDR1 LGHNT, CDR2 FRNRAP. The CDR3 covers 13 residues. Between the trimmed V and J ends, which lost 6 bases and 4 bases, there was a span of 10 bases. CDR3 in amino acids: CASGQETYNEQFF. The CDR3 DNA follows: TGTGCTAGTGGACAGGAAACTTACAATGAGCAGTTCTTC.

V usage is TRBV18 and J usage is TRBJ1-1; 7 bases match TRBD1. This CDR3 is 14 amino acids long. V was pared by 3 bases and J by 7 bases, with 8 bases of the junction left unmatched. From germline, CDR1 is KGHSH and CDR2 LQKENI. This CDR3 reads CASSPTGDSSEAFF. Written as DNA, the CDR3 is TGTGCCAGCTCACCTACAGGGGACTCAAGTGAAGCTTTCTTT.

The chain uses TRBV3-1 (or the pseudogene TRBV3-2) and TRBJ1-1; D is possibly TRBD1 (5 bases). This CDR3 has 14 residues. Germline V gene data show CDR1 as LGHDT and CDR2 as YNNKEL (reference sequence). Trimming shortened V by 6 bases and J by 3 bases, and 14 bases separated the two germline ends. CDR3 region: CASRRRGTDTEAFF. DNA of the CDR3: TGTGCCAGCAGGAGGCGGGGGACGGACACTGAAGCTTTCTTT.